This TCR beta chain is from a study of blood T cell repertoires in COVID-19. The data were produced by immunoSEQ multiplex PCR, yet TCRdb's version contains in-frame clones alone and is incomplete. The data contain about 320,000 clones, around 90% of them singletons. The CDR3 has 12 amino acids. Trimming pared 6 bases from V and 3 bases from J, leaving 5 bases between. Participants spanned ages about 18 to 100 years and resided in some 22 US areas. What the recovered Cohort 3 donors had was two negative PCRs, clearance, or symptom resolution. A word on this clone: Different DNA sequences within this sample yield the same CDR3.

Sample: PBMCs or T cells enriched from blood (not recorded which). The clonotype comes from a man aged 55 to 70 who had recovered from COVID-19. V usage is TRBV12-3 or TRBV12-4 and J usage is TRBJ2-2, with D hard to call. CDR3 sequence reads: CASSPDTGELFF. The CDR3 DNA reads TGTGCCAGCAGCCCGGACACCGGGGAGCTGTTTTTT.